This TCR beta chain was obtained from a study of blood T cell repertoires in COVID-19. Across the study: T cells, B-cell-depleted T cells, or PBMCs supplied cDNA or gDNA.

CDR3 size: 15 residues. Germline CDR1 MNHEY, CDR2 SMNVEV (reference sequence). The V and J ends lost 2 bases and 0 bases respectively, with 11 bases between them. Libraries were prepared by immunoSEQ multiplex PCR; TCRdb keeps only in-frame clonotypes and omits some of them. The sample shows a few hundred thousand clones, around 87% of them seen only once. The study recruited people aged about 18 to 90 years across approximately 24 US areas. This receptor was identified in a man between 40 and 49 years old in a cohort exposed to, infected with or recovered from COVID-19 (not recorded which). The specimen sequenced was PBMCs or T cells enriched from blood (not recorded which). The chain carries TRBV27 and TRBJ2-7; D is unclear. Here the CDR3 DNA reads TGTGCCAGCAGTTTAGAAGTTGGCCGCTCCTACGAGCAGTACTTC. This codes for CASSLEVGRSYEQYF.